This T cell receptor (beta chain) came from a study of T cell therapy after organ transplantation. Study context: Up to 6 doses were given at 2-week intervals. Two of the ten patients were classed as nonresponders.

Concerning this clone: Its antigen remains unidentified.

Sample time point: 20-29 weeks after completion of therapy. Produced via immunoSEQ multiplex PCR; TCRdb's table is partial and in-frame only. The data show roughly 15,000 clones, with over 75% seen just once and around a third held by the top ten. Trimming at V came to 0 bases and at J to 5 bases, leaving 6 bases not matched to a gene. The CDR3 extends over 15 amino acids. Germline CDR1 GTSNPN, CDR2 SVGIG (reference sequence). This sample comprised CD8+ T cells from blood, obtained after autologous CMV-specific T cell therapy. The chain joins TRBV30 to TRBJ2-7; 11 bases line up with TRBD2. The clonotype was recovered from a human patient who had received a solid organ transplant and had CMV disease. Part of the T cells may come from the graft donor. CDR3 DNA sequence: TGTGCCTGGAGTGTGGTAGCGGGAGGGCCGAACGAGCAGTACTTC. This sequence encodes CAWSVVAGGPNEQYF.